This T cell receptor beta chain stems from a study of prognosis after radiotherapy for stage I lung cancer. Across the whole study: Recruitment took place in Nanjing, China, where patients with stage I non-small cell lung cancer were enrolled between April 2018 and 2019. None of the non-small cell lung cancer patients was considered medically operable.

Genomic DNA provided the template from which TCR beta CDR3 was amplified by two-round multiplex PCR. Gene-specific primers for each TRBV and TRBJ gene drove first-round PCR. Each CDR3 protein gets one entry after TCRdb re-called the multiplex PCR reads with MiXCR. The data show about 20,000 distinct CDR3 sequences, with 35% to 50% seen just once and approximately 50% held by the top ten. Germline V gene data show CDR1 as SEHNR and CDR2 as FQNEAQ (reference sequence). V was trimmed by 5 bases and J by 8 bases, leaving 27 bases between them. This CDR3 comprises 17 residues. The table lists this clonotype with many counts.

The clonotype was recovered from a donor older than 45 with non-small cell lung cancer. V is TRBV7-9 and J is TRBJ1-1; perhaps TRBD1 as D (5 bases). The material sequenced was PBMCs, taken before or after stereotactic body radiation therapy (not recorded which). The CDR3 coding sequence is TGTGCCAGCAGCCTCCGTCGGGACGCGGGGGGTATCGAAGAAGCTTTCTTT. As protein: CASSLRRDAGGIEEAFF.